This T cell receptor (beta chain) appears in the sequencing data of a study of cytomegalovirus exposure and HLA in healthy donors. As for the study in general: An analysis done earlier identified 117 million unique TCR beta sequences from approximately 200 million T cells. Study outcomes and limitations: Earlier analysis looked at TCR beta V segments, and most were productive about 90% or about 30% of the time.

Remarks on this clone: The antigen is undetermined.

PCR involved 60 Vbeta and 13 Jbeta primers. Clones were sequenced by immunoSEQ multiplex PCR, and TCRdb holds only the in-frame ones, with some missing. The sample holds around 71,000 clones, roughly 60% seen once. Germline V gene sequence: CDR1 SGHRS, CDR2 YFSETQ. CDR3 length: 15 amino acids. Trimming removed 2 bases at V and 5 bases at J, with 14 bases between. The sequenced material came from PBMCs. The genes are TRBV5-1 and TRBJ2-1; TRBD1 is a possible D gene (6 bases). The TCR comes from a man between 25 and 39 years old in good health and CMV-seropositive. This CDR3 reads CASSLGRGPNNEQFF. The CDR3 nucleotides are TGCGCCAGCAGCTTAGGCAGGGGCCCGAACAATGAGCAGTTCTTC.